The rows below give T cell receptor beta chains drawn from one sample of a study of T cell changes during pregnancy in multiple sclerosis. Method: immunoSEQ multiplex PCR; TCRdb's copy keeps in-frame clones and lacks some. The sample carries 93,000 or so clones, roughly 92% recorded once. Sequenced material: peripheral blood, taken after pregnancy. The receptors stem from a female donor with multiple sclerosis, enrolled in a pregnancy study. Each CDR3 is given with its conserved first and last residue. A D gene is named only where the DNA matches it firmly. Size values are once, few and many counts, or a class for expanded clones, and some rows have none.

TRBJ2-7,TRBV6-1,NA,NA,CASRYSLYEQYF
TRBJ2-7,TRBV19,NA,NA,CASTQGRQSVYEQYF
TRBJ2-2,TRBV20-1,NA,NA,CSASQRGELFF
TRBJ1-1,TRBV30,once,TRBD1,CAWSVPGGSYRDTEAFF
TRBJ2-7,TRBV27,NA,TRBD1,CASSRKGQGAYEQYF
TRBJ2-5,TRBV27,NA,TRBD2,CASGTSGYQETQYF
TRBJ2-2,TRBV5-5,NA,TRBD2,CASGREGSNTGELFF
TRBJ2-3,TRBV29-1,once,NA,CSVRNFNRARTDTQYF
TRBJ2-2,TRBV5-5,NA,NA,CASRPYMGGLTGELFF
TRBJ1-2,TRBV7-2,few,NA,CASSSEGYTF
TRBJ1-5,TRBV4-1,NA,NA,CASSQEPDQPQHF
TRBJ2-7,TRBV11-1,NA,TRBD1,CASSLGPVSWGQGPYEQYF